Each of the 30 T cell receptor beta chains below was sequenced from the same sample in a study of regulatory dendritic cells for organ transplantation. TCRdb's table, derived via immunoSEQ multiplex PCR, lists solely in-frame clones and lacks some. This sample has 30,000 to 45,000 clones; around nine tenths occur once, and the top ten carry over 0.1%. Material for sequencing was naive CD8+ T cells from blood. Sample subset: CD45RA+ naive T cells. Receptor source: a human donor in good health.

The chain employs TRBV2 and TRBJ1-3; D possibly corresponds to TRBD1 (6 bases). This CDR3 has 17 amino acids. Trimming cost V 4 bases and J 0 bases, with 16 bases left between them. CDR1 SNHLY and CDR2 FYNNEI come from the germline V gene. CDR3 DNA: TGTGCCAGCAGTGCTCGTGACAGGCCGTACTCTGGAAACACCATATATTTT. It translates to CASSARDRPYSGNTIYF.

The CDR3 is CASSPAPITGAFF. The CDR3 nucleotides are TGTGCCAGCAGCCCCGCCCCGATCACGGGAGCTTTCTTT. The chain couples TRBV7-6 to TRBJ1-1; D not resolved. V lost 5 bases, J lost 10 bases, and 17 bases lay in between. This CDR3 contains 13 residues. The germline V gene encodes CDR1 SGHVS and CDR2 FNYEAQ.

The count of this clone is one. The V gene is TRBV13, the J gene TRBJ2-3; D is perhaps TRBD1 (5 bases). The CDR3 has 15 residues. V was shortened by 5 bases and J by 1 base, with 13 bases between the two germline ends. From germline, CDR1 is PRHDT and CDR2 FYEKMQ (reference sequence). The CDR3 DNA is TGTGCCAGCAGCCAAGGGGTGGGCGGCACAGATACGCAGTATTTT. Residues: CASSQGVGGTDTQYF.

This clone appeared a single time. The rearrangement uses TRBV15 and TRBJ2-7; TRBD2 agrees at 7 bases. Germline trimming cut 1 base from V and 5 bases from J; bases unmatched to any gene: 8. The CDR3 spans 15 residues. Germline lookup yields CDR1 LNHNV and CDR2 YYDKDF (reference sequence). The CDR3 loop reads CATSRGLGGYHEQYF. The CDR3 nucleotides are TGTGCCACCAGCAGAGGGTTGGGAGGGTACCACGAGCAGTACTTC.

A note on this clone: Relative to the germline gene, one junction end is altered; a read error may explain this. CDR3 DNA sequence: TGTGCCAGCAGCTTAGGAGGGACAGAAGTTAATTTT. This gives the protein CASSLGGTEVNF. The chain has TRBV11-2 and TRBJ1-4, with TRBD1 matching over 7 bases. The length of the CDR3 is 12 residues. The V gene's germline CDR1 is SGHAT and CDR2 FQNNGV. Using reference TRBV11-2 and TRBJ1-4 for the parts outside the CDR3, the full variable domain is EAGVAQSPRYKIIEKRQSVAFWCNPISGHATLYWYQQILGQGPKLLIQFQNNGVVDDSQLPKDRFSAERLKGVDSTLKIQPAKLEDSAVYLCASSLGGTEVNFGSGTQLSVL.

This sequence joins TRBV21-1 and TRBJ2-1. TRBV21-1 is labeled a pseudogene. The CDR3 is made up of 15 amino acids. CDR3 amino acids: CASSNLGGCSVEQFF. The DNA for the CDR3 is TGTGCCAGCAGCAATTTGGGTGGATGTTCGGTCGAGCAGTTCTTC.

CDR3 protein: CAWSAGTSNQPQHF. As DNA, the CDR3 is TGTGCCTGGAGCGCGGGTACGAGCAATCAGCCCCAGCATTTT. The gene calls are TRBV30 and TRBJ1-5; D is ambiguous. Trimming removed 3 bases from V and 1 base from J, with 10 bases in between. This CDR3 comprises 14 residues. Looked up from germline, CDR1 is GTSNPN and CDR2 is SVGIG (reference sequence).

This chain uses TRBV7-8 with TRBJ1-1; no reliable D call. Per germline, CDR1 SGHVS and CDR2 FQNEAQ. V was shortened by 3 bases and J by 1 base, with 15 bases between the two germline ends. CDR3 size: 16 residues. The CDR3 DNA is TGTGCCAGCAGCTTTAGCCAGGAGCGAAAGAACACTGAAGCTTTCTTT. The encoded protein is CASSFSQERKNTEAFF.

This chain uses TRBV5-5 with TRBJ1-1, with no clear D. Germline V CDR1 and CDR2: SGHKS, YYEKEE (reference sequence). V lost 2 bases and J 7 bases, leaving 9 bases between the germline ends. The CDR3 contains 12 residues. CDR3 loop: CASSFQHDEAFF. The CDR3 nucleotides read TGTGCCAGCAGCTTTCAGCACGATGAAGCTTTCTTT.

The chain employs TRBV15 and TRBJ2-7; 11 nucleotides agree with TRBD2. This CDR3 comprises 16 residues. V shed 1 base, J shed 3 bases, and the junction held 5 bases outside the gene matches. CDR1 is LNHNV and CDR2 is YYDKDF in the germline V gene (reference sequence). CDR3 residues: CATSRALGLADYEQYF. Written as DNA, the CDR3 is TGTGCCACCAGCAGAGCACTGGGACTAGCGGACTACGAGCAGTACTTC.

This CDR3 reads CASSEQIYRGQNYEQYF. CDR3 in DNA: TGCGCCAGCAGTGAGCAAATTTACAGGGGACAAAACTACGAGCAGTACTTC. J is TRBJ2-5 and V is TRBV10-1; 7 bases match TRBD1. The J call is in doubt because the DNA end fits TRBJ2-7 better. Per the germline V gene, CDR1 is WNHNN and CDR2 is SYGVQD (reference sequence). CDR3 size: 17 residues.

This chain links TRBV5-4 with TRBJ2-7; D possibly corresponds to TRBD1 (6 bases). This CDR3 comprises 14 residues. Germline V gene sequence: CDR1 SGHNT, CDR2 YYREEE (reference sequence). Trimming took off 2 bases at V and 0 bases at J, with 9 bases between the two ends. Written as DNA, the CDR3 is TGTGCCAGCAGCTTCGACAGGAGCTCCTACGAGCAGTACTTC. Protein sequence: CASSFDRSSYEQYF.

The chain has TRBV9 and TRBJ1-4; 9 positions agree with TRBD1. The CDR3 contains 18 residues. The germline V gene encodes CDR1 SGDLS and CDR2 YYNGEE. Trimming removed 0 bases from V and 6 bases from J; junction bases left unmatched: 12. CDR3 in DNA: TGTGCCAGCAGCGTAGGGAGGAGGACAGGGGATGGTTATGAAAAACTGTTTTTT. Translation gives CASSVGRRTGDGYEKLFF.

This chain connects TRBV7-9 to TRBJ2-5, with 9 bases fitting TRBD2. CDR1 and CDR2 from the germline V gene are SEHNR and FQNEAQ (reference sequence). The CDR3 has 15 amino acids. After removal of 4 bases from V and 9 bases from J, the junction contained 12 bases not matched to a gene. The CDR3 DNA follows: TGTGCCAGCAGCTCCCCGGTAGCGGGGGCCGGGGCCCAGTACTTC. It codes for CASSSPVAGAGAQYF.

CDR3 in amino acids: CASSEAAGKYQETQYF. The CDR3 DNA sequence: TGTGCCAGCAGTGAAGCGGCGGGGAAGTACCAAGAGACCCAGTACTTC. The chain joins TRBV2 to TRBJ2-5, with D possibly being TRBD2 (6 bases). Trimming took off 0 bases at V and 0 bases at J, with 11 bases between the two ends. The CDR3 is made up of 16 amino acids. CDR1 is SNHLY, CDR2 FYNNEI, per germline.

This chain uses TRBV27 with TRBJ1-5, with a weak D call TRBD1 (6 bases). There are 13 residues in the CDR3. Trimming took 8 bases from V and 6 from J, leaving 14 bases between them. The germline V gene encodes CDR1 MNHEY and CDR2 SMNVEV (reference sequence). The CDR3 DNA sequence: TGTGCCAGCGCATTGGGGGGGCGTCAGCCCCAGCATTTT. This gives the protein CASALGGRQPQHF.

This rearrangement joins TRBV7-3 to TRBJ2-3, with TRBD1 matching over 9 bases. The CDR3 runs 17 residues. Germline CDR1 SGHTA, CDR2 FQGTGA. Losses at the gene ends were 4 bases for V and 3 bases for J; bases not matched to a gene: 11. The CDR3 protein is CASSSIYYRGLTDTQYF. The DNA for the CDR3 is TGTGCCAGCAGCTCAATCTATTACAGGGGGCTGACAGATACGCAGTATTTT.

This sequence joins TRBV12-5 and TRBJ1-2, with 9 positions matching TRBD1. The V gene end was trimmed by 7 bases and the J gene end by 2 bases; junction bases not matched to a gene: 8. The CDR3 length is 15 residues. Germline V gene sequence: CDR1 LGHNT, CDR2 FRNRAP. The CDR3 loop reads CASATGQGMNYGYTF. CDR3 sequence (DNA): TGTGCTAGTGCCACCGGACAGGGGATGAACTATGGCTACACCTTC.

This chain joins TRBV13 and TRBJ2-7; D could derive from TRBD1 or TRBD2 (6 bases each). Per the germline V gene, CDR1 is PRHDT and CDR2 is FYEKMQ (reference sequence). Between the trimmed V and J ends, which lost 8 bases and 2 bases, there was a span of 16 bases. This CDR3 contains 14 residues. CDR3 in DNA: TGTGCCAGCGGCATTAGGGGGGAAACCTACGAGCAGTACTTC. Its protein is CASGIRGETYEQYF.

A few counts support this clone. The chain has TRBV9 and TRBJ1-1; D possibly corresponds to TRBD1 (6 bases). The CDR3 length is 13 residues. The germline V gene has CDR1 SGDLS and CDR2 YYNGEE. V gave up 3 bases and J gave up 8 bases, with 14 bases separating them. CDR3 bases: TGTGCCAGCAGCGCGAACAGGGACCGCGAAGCTTTCTTT. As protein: CASSANRDREAFF. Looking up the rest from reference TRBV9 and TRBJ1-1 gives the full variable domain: DSGVTQTPKHLITATGQRVTLRCSPRSGDLSVYWYQQSLDQGLQFLIQYYNGEERAKGNILERFSAQQFPDLHSELNLSSLELGDSALYFCASSANRDREAFFGQGTRLTVV.

CDR3: CASSATRTSGGHTDTQYF. The CDR3 DNA reads TGTGCCAGCAGTGCAACAAGGACTAGCGGGGGCCACACAGATACGCAGTATTTT. The V call is TRBV2, the J call TRBJ2-3, with TRBD2 matching 13 bases. The V gene's germline CDR1 is SNHLY and CDR2 FYNNEI. The length of the CDR3 is 18 residues. With V trimmed by 4 bases and J by 2 bases, 9 bases remained unmatched.

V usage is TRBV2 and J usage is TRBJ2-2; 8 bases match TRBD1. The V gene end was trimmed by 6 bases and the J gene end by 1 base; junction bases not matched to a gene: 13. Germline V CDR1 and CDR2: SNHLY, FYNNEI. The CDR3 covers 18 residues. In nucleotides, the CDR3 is TGTGCCAGCAGGGCCAGATACCGCGGGACAGGGAACACCGGGGAGCTGTTTTTT. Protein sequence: CASRARYRGTGNTGELFF. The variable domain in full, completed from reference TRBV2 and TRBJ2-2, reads EPEVTQTPSHQVTQMGQEVILRCVPISNHLYFYWYRQILGQKVEFLVSFYNNEISEKSEIFDDQFSVERPDGSNFTLKIRSTKLEDSAMYFCASRARYRGTGNTGELFFGEGSRLTVL.

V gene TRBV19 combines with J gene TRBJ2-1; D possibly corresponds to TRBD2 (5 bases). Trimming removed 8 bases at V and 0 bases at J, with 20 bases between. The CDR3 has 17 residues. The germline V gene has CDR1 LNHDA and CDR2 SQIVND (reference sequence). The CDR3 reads CASLGPSSRGSYNEQFF. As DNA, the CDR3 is TGTGCCAGTCTCGGGCCTTCCAGTCGGGGCTCCTACAATGAGCAGTTCTTC.

The CDR3 sequence: CASSQEGRDGGKLFF. For the CDR3, the DNA is TGCGCCAGCAGCCAAGAAGGAAGGGATGGGGGGAAACTGTTTTTT. The rearrangement joins TRBV4-3 to TRBJ1-4, with D possibly matching TRBD1 (5 bases). The V end was cut by 0 bases, the J end by 11 bases, with 16 bases between. The CDR3 runs to 15 residues. Germline V lookup: CDR1 LGHNA, CDR2 YSLEER.

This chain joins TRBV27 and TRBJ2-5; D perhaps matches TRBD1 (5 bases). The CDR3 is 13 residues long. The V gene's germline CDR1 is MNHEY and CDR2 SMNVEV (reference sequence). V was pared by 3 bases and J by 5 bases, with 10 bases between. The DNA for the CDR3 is TGTGCCAGCAGTTTTGCAGGGTCGGAGACCCAGTACTTC. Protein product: CASSFAGSETQYF.

CDR3 in DNA: TGTGCCAGCAGTGAAGCGCGGGTGGGGGAGCTGTTTTTT. Amino acid sequence: CASSEARVGELFF. The chain uses TRBV2 and TRBJ2-2, with D possibly TRBD2 on 5 matching bases. The CDR3 covers 13 residues. The V end lost 0 bases, the J end lost 8 bases, and 7 bases lay between the germline ends. Germline-derived CDR1 and CDR2 are SNHLY and FYNNEI.

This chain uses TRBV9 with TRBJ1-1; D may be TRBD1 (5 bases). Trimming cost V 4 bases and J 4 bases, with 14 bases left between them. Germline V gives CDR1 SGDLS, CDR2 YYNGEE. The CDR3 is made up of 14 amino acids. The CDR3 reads CASSPQGGSTEAFF. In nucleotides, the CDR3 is TGTGCCAGCAGCCCCCAGGGCGGGAGCACTGAAGCTTTCTTT.

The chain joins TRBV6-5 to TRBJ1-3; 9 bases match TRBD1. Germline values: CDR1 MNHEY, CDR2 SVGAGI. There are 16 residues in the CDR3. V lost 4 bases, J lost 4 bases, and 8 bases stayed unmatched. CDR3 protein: CASSLLQGAAGNTIYF. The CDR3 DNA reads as TGTGCCAGCAGTTTGTTACAGGGGGCGGCCGGAAACACCATATATTTT.

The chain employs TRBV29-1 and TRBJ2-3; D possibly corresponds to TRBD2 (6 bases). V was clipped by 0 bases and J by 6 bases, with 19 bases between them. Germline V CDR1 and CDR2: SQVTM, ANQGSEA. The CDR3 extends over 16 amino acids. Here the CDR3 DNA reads TGCAGCGTTGAAGATCAATCTCTCGGGAGTGGGGATACGCAGTATTTT. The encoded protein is CSVEDQSLGSGDTQYF.

The CDR3 region has the DNA TGCGCCAGCAGTGAAGTCCGGGGGGGGAATGAGCAGTTCTTC. It translates to CASSEVRGGNEQFF. The chain recombines TRBV10-2 with TRBJ2-1, with TRBD2 matching 8 bases. Germline V CDR1 and CDR2: WSHSY, SAAADI. The CDR3 runs to 14 residues. V dropped 3 bases and J dropped 7; count of bases not matched to a gene: 5.